A single T cell receptor beta chain is shown here with its context. This CDR3 is built from 13 residues. V shed 2 bases and J shed 9 bases, with 11 bases lying between them. Germline-derived CDR1 and CDR2 are SGHVS and FQNEAQ. The sample comes from a study of blood T cell repertoires in COVID-19. Seattle enrolled patients during active infection and tracked them longitudinally. Here immunoSEQ multiplex PCR was the method, and the copy in TCRdb shows in-frame clones only, minus some. The repertoire has 150,000 to 200,000 clones, roughly 76% of them found once; the top ten carry approximately 12%. Sequencing was carried out using peripheral blood. The clonotype originates from an elderly woman with COVID-19, enrolled during active disease. The chain is built from TRBV7-8 and TRBJ2-1; D is unresolved. CDR3 residues: CASSLLVRGEQFF. The CDR3 DNA reads TGTGCCAGCAGCTTATTGGTCCGCGGTGAGCAGTTCTTC.